The 10 T cell receptor beta chains presented below share a single source sample, sequenced in a study of blood T cell repertoires in COVID-19. Data came from immunoSEQ multiplex PCR; TCRdb stores just in-frame clones and leaves some out. The table has 350,000 to 450,000 clones, roughly 88% seen once. What was sequenced was PBMCs or T cells enriched from blood (not recorded which). Receptor source: a woman aged 18-29 years who had been exposed to COVID-19.

The chain employs TRBV2 and TRBJ2-2; a possible D gene is TRBD1 (5 bases). The V end lost 3 bases, the J end lost 1 base, and 15 bases lay between the germline ends. CDR3 size: 17 residues. From germline, CDR1 is SNHLY and CDR2 FYNNEI. The CDR3 DNA reads as TGTGCCAGCAGTGACCGTGCTGCAGGGATGAACACCGGGGAGCTGTTTTTT. Amino acids: CASSDRAAGMNTGELFF. Drawing the rest from reference TRBV2 and TRBJ2-2, the complete variable domain is EPEVTQTPSHQVTQMGQEVILRCVPISNHLYFYWYRQILGQKVEFLVSFYNNEISEKSEIFDDQFSVERPDGSNFTLKIRSTKLEDSAMYFCASSDRAAGMNTGELFFGEGSRLTVL.

The table lists this clone with a few counts. The chain joins TRBV5-4 to TRBJ1-3; D perhaps matches TRBD1 (5 bases). Germline V gives CDR1 SGHNT, CDR2 YYREEE (reference sequence). The CDR3 extends over 17 amino acids. Deletions cut 1 base from V and 0 bases from J, with 14 bases between. The CDR3 is CASSLLGRGVSGNTIYF. The DNA of the CDR3 is TGTGCCAGCAGCTTGTTGGGGCGCGGGGTCTCTGGAAACACCATATATTTT.

There are a few counts of this clone. The chain joins TRBV5-6 to TRBJ1-2, with TRBD1 as a possible D gene (5 bases). Trimming took off 5 bases at V and 0 bases at J, with 14 bases between the two ends. Germline lookup yields CDR1 SGHDT and CDR2 YYEEEE. This CDR3 is 15 amino acids long. The CDR3 DNA reads TGTGCCAGCAGTTACCGGACATCGACTAACTATGGCTACACCTTC. Amino acids: CASSYRTSTNYGYTF.

The chain has TRBV28 and TRBJ1-4; possible D gene TRBD1, 5 bases. Germline CDR1 MDHEN, CDR2 SYDVKM. V lost 2 bases and J lost 2, with 6 bases in between. This CDR3 spans 14 amino acids. This CDR3 reads CASSLAGTNEKLFF. CDR3 nucleotides: TGTGCCAGCAGTTTAGCAGGGACTAATGAAAAACTGTTTTTT.

Turning to this clone: The same CDR3 also results from other DNA sequences found in this sample. The rearrangement links TRBV27 to TRBJ1-4, with TRBD1 as a possible D gene (5 bases). The germline V gene has CDR1 MNHEY and CDR2 SMNVEV (reference sequence). Trimming cost V 3 bases and J 7 bases, with 6 bases left between them. The CDR3 consists of 12 residues. CDR3 in amino acids: CASSFRGEKLFF. Written as DNA, the CDR3 is TGTGCCAGCAGTTTTAGGGGTGAAAAACTGTTTTTT.

CDR3 region: CASSPPRGGQGEEQYF. In nucleotides, the CDR3 is TGTGCCAGCAGCCCCCCACGAGGGGGACAGGGGGAGGAGCAGTACTTC. V usage is TRBV9 and J usage is TRBJ2-7; the match to TRBD1 covers 11 bases. Unmatched junction bases numbered 13, after V lost 4 bases and J lost 7 bases. The germline gives CDR1 SGDLS, CDR2 YYNGEE. This CDR3 comprises 16 residues.

V usage is TRBV7-9 and J usage is TRBJ2-3, with D tentatively TRBD1 (6 bases). The CDR3 has 14 residues. V shed 5 bases and J shed 3 bases, with 12 bases lying between them. From germline, CDR1 is SEHNR and CDR2 FQNEAQ (reference sequence). The CDR3 nucleotides read TGTGCCAGCAGCCCCCAAGGGACAACAGATACGCAGTATTTT. Translated: CASSPQGTTDTQYF.

V and J are TRBV10-3 and TRBJ2-7, with unresolved D. Between the trimmed V and J ends, which lost 8 bases and 3 bases, there was a span of 14 bases. This CDR3 is 13 amino acids long. Germline CDR1 is ENHRY and CDR2 is SYGVKD. In nucleotides, the CDR3 is TGTGCCATCCCTCCCGAGCGCTTCTACGAGCAGTACTTC. It codes for CAIPPERFYEQYF.

V usage is TRBV7-2 and J usage is TRBJ2-1, with 9 bases that match TRBD1. The CDR3 is 16 amino acids. Germline V gene sequence: CDR1 SGHTA, CDR2 FQGNSA. V gave up 5 bases and J gave up 4 bases; unmatched junction bases: 9. CDR3 loop: CASSPFSGQGYNEQFF. DNA of the CDR3: TGTGCCAGCAGCCCCTTTAGCGGACAGGGGTACAATGAGCAGTTCTTC. The full variable domain, completed using reference TRBV7-2 and TRBJ2-1, is GAGVSQSPSNKVTEKGKDVELRCDPISGHTALYWYRQSLGQGLEFLIYFQGNSAPDKSGLPSDRFSAERTGGSVSTLTIQRTQQEDSAVYLCASSPFSGQGYNEQFFGPGTRLTVL.

This clone was seen more than once but under ten times. The V call is TRBV3-1 (or the pseudogene TRBV3-2), the J call TRBJ1-6; D call uncertain. The V and J ends lost 0 bases and 9 bases respectively, with 12 bases between them. This CDR3 has 15 amino acids. CDR1 and CDR2 (germline): LGHDT, YNNKEL (reference sequence). CDR3 DNA: TGTGCCAGCAGCCAAGAGGTGCCGGGGAGTTCACCCCTCCACTTT. Translated: CASSQEVPGSSPLHF.